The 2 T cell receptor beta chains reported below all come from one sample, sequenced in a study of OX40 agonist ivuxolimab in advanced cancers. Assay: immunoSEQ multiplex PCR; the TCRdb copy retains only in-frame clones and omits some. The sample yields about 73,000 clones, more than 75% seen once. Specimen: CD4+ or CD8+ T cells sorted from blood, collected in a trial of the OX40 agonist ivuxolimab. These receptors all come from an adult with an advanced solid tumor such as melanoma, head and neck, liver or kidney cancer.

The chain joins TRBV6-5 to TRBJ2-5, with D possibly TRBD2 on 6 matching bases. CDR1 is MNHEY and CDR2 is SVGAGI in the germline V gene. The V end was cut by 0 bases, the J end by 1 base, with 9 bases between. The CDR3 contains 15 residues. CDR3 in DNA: TGTGCCAGCAGTTACTCCCGGGGGATCCAAGAGACCCAGTACTTC. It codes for CASSYSRGIQETQYF.

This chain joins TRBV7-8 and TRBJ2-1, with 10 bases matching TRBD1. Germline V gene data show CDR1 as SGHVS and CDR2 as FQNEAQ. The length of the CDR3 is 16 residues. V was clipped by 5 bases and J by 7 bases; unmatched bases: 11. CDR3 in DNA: TGTGCCAGCAGCCCGGGGACAGGGGTTTTTCGGAATGAGCAGTTCTTC. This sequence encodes CASSPGTGVFRNEQFF.